Each of the 25 T cell receptor beta chains below was sequenced from the same sample in a study of blood T cell repertoires in COVID-19. Profiled with immunoSEQ multiplex PCR; TCRdb holds only in-frame clones, not every one. The sample holds roughly 170,000 clones; approximately 79% are singletons and the top ten take less than 3%. Sequencing input: peripheral blood. These receptors originate from a woman older than 75 with acute or convalescent COVID-19.

The V and J genes are TRBV11-1 and TRBJ2-7; possibly TRBD2 for D (7 bases). Trimming removed 5 bases at V and 3 bases at J, with 17 bases between. The CDR3 consists of 15 residues. Germline assignment: CDR1 SGHAT and CDR2 FQDESV (reference sequence). This CDR3 is CASSAEGDYRYEQYF. The CDR3 region has the DNA TGTGCCAGCAGCGCAGAGGGGGACTACCGCTACGAGCAGTACTTC.

The chain joins TRBV5-1 to TRBJ1-2; D gene uncertain. Trimming left V 0 bases short and J 6 bases short, with 18 bases between. Germline CDR1 and CDR2: SGHRS and YFSETQ. The CDR3 loop spans 16 amino acids. The CDR3 region is CASSLGMGEGSNGYTF. DNA for the CDR3: TGCGCCAGCAGCTTGGGAATGGGCGAGGGAAGTAATGGCTACACCTTC. Full variable domain (remainder filled in from reference TRBV5-1 and TRBJ1-2): KAGVTQTPRYLIKTRGQQVTLSCSPISGHRSVSWYQQTPGQGLQFLFEYFSETQRNKGNFPGRFSGRQFSNSRSEMNVSTLELGDSALYLCASSLGMGEGSNGYTFGSGTRLTVV.

This chain links TRBV19 with TRBJ1-5; D is unresolved. V shed 2 bases and J shed 7 bases, with 12 bases lying between them. The CDR3 spans 14 residues. CDR1 LNHDA and CDR2 SQIVND come from the germline V gene (reference sequence). CDR3 sequence reads: CASSIHGPGQPQHF. As DNA, the CDR3 is TGTGCCAGTAGTATACACGGCCCGGGACAGCCCCAGCATTTT.

The rearrangement links TRBV2 to TRBJ2-7, with D perhaps TRBD1 (6 bases). Germline lookup yields CDR1 SNHLY and CDR2 FYNNEI. The V end lost 6 bases, the J end lost 4 bases, and 16 bases lay between the germline ends. This CDR3 has 14 amino acids. CDR3 coding DNA: TGTGCCAGCAGAAATCGTGGACAGTCATACGAGCAGTACTTC. This translates into CASRNRGQSYEQYF.

This clone has only one observation. The CDR3 sequence is CASNKRLAGGRTGELFF. DNA of the CDR3: TGTGCCAGCAACAAACGACTAGCGGGAGGGCGCACCGGGGAGCTGTTTTTT. The J gene is TRBJ2-2, the V gene TRBV7-9; 14 bases align to TRBD2. The CDR3 has 17 residues. Germline CDR1 is SEHNR and CDR2 is FQNEAQ (reference sequence). Losses at the gene ends were 7 bases for V and 4 bases for J; bases not matched to a gene: 8.

The rearrangement links TRBV3-1 (or the pseudogene TRBV3-2) to TRBJ2-2; 8 bases are shared with TRBD1. CDR1 is LGHDT, CDR2 YNNKEL, per germline (reference sequence). Trimming cost V 0 bases and J 7 bases; bases outside gene matches: 7. This CDR3 contains 16 residues. The CDR3 loop reads CASSQEGQGASGELFF. The CDR3 DNA reads TGTGCCAGCAGCCAAGAAGGCCAGGGGGCGAGCGGGGAGCTGTTTTTT.

The V and J genes are TRBV4-2 and TRBJ1-6; possible D gene TRBD1, 5 bases. Trimming stripped 1 base from V and 3 bases from J, with 7 bases between. This CDR3 region has 15 residues. In germline, CDR1 is LGHNA, CDR2 YNFKEQ. The CDR3 DNA is TGTGCCAGCAGCCAAGCGGGGGGCTATAATTCACCCCTCCACTTT. Amino acids: CASSQAGGYNSPLHF.

The chain combines TRBV27 with TRBJ2-7; 8 positions agree with TRBD1. Trimming cost V 4 bases and J 4 bases; bases outside gene matches: 6. The germline CDR1 and CDR2 sequences are MNHEY and SMNVEV (reference sequence). The CDR3 extends over 14 amino acids. The CDR3 loop reads CASSSGQAQYEQYF. CDR3 nucleotides: TGTGCCAGCAGTTCGGGACAGGCACAGTACGAGCAGTACTTC.

This chain joins TRBV9 and TRBJ2-7; weak D call: TRBD2 (5 bases). This CDR3 is 14 amino acids long. Germline-derived CDR1 and CDR2 are SGDLS and YYNGEE. Trimming removed 0 bases at V and 7 bases at J, with 14 bases between. In DNA, the CDR3 is TGTGCCAGCAGCGTAGATCCTGGCACGGGGGAGCAGTACTTC. It encodes CASSVDPGTGEQYF.

This chain uses TRBV24-1 with TRBJ1-1; 7 bases align to TRBD1. The germline CDR1 and CDR2 sequences are KGHDR and SFDVKD. V was pared by 9 bases and J by 1 base, with 7 bases of the junction left unmatched. The CDR3 covers 14 residues. The CDR3 here is CATRSGQTNTEAFF. DNA for the CDR3: TGTGCCACCCGATCGGGACAGACGAACACTGAAGCTTTCTTT.

This clone has just a few counts. J is TRBJ2-7 and V is TRBV5-6, with 9 bases matching TRBD1. The CDR3 consists of 14 residues. With 0 bases clipped from V and 7 bases from J, the junction kept 5 bases outside the gene matches. Germline V gene data show CDR1 as SGHDT and CDR2 as YYEEEE. CDR3 sequence reads: CASSLAGQGPEQYF. The CDR3 DNA reads as TGTGCCAGCAGCTTGGCAGGACAGGGGCCGGAGCAGTACTTC.

The chain recombines TRBV6-1 with TRBJ2-1, with 10 bases aligning to TRBD2. Germline trimming cut 0 bases from V and 10 bases from J; bases unmatched to any gene: 6. Germline V gene lookup returns CDR1 MNHNS and CDR2 SASEGT. The CDR3 is made up of 15 amino acids. As DNA, the CDR3 is TGTGCCAGCAGTGAAGCACTAGCGGGATCGAGCGAGCAGTTCTTC. It specifies CASSEALAGSSEQFF.

This clone was seen once. The chain joins TRBV3-1 (or the pseudogene TRBV3-2) to TRBJ2-1; D remains ambiguous. Germline V lookup: CDR1 LGHDT, CDR2 YNNKEL (reference sequence). The CDR3 has 12 amino acids. The germline V and J ends were trimmed by 0 bases and 6 bases, with 3 bases remaining between them. The CDR3 region has the DNA TGTGCCAGCAGCCAAGACCTCAATGAGCAGTTCTTC. It specifies CASSQDLNEQFF.

V and J are TRBV30 and TRBJ1-4; 7 bases fit TRBD1. CDR3 size: 12 residues. The V gene end was trimmed by 8 bases and the J gene end by 6 bases; junction bases not matched to a gene: 6. Germline-derived CDR1 and CDR2 are GTSNPN and SVGIG (reference sequence). CDR3 coding DNA: TGTGCCAGCCAAGGGACAGATGAAAAACTGTTTTTT. This sequence encodes CASQGTDEKLFF.

This chain links TRBV9 with TRBJ1-2; no reliable D call. There are 15 residues in the CDR3. Germline CDR1 SGDLS, CDR2 YYNGEE. Trimming took off 3 bases at V and 1 base at J, with 13 bases between the two ends. The CDR3 region has the DNA TGTGCCAGCAGCGCCCGGGTAAGAAATAACTATGGCTACACCTTC. Encoded protein: CASSARVRNNYGYTF.

This clone was counted only a few times. V gene TRBV25-1 combines with J gene TRBJ1-4; 7 nucleotides agree with TRBD1. V lost 4 bases to trimming and J lost 0 bases; unmatched junction nucleotides: 5. This CDR3 comprises 16 residues. Germline V gene data show CDR1 as MGHDK and CDR2 as SYGVNS. The CDR3: CASSAMGQPTNEKLFF. DNA of the CDR3: TGTGCCAGCAGTGCCATGGGACAGCCAACTAATGAAAAACTGTTTTTT.

This chain connects TRBV6-4 to TRBJ1-5; D perhaps matches TRBD1 (6 bases). The CDR3 extends over 13 amino acids. Germline loops: CDR1 MRHNA, CDR2 SNTAGT. V was pared by 7 bases and J by 5 bases, with 12 bases between. CDR3 in DNA: TGTGCCAGCAACGAACAGGGTCATCAGCCCCAGCATTTT. It codes for CASNEQGHQPQHF.

The V gene is TRBV29-1, the J gene TRBJ2-1; 8 bases agree with TRBD2. The CDR3 extends over 14 amino acids. After removal of 6 bases from V and 7 bases from J, the junction contained 11 bases not matched to a gene. Germline V gene lookup returns CDR1 SQVTM and CDR2 ANQGSEA. The CDR3 nucleotides read TGCAGCGTGTCCAAGATAGCGGGAAGTAATGAGCAGTTCTTC. Residues: CSVSKIAGSNEQFF.

The V and J genes are TRBV7-9 and TRBJ2-4; TRBD1 aligns across 7 bases. Germline CDR1 reads SEHNR; CDR2 reads FQNEAQ (reference sequence). The CDR3 is made up of 18 amino acids. V lost 5 bases and J lost 3; bases outside the gene matches: 16. CDR3 sequence: CASSKTPTYAGGKNIQYF. The CDR3 DNA follows: TGTGCCAGCAGCAAGACCCCGACGTACGCAGGGGGCAAAAACATTCAGTACTTC.

This clone was recorded only once. J is TRBJ2-7 and V is TRBV2; possibly TRBD2 for D (6 bases). This CDR3 comprises 14 residues. V lost 7 bases to trimming and J lost 3 bases, with 16 bases between them. CDR1 is SNHLY and CDR2 is FYNNEI in the germline V gene. The CDR3 spells CASTSNGGLYEQYF. In DNA form, the CDR3 reads TGTGCCAGCACCTCCAATGGAGGGCTCTACGAGCAGTACTTC.

This CDR3 is CASSVRPGQGTDTQYF. As DNA, the CDR3 is TGTGCCAGCAGCGTTCGACCGGGACAGGGAACAGATACGCAGTATTTT. The gene calls are TRBV5-6 and TRBJ2-3; 9 nucleotides align to TRBD1. This CDR3 contains 16 residues. Looked up from germline, CDR1 is SGHDT and CDR2 is YYEEEE. Unmatched junction bases numbered 9, after V lost 4 bases and J lost 3 bases.

V usage is TRBV5-1 and J usage is TRBJ2-1; 10 nucleotides line up with TRBD2. CDR3 size: 15 residues. Germline CDR1 reads SGHRS; CDR2 reads YFSETQ. V lost 2 bases and J lost 3; bases outside the gene matches: 2. In DNA form, the CDR3 reads TGCGCCAGCAGCTTAACTAGCGGGATCTACAATGAGCAGTTCTTC. This translates into CASSLTSGIYNEQFF.

The table lists this clone with many counts. The genes are TRBV19 and TRBJ2-1; 7 nucleotides align to TRBD2. Germline CDR1 reads LNHDA; CDR2 reads SQIVND (reference sequence). After removal of 0 bases from V and 4 bases from J, the junction contained 9 bases not matched to a gene. This CDR3 has 17 residues. The CDR3 loop is CASSIDHGASGYNEQFF. The DNA for the CDR3 is TGTGCCAGTAGTATAGATCACGGTGCTAGCGGTTACAATGAGCAGTTCTTC.

This clone is termed medium-sized. The chain combines TRBV2 with TRBJ1-5; 8 bases fit TRBD1. V shed 7 bases and J 0 bases; nucleotides not matched to a gene: 2. This CDR3 comprises 14 residues. Germline-derived CDR1 and CDR2 are SNHLY and FYNNEI. CDR3 protein: CASTDRDSNQPQHF. CDR3 in DNA: TGTGCCAGCACGGACAGGGATAGCAATCAGCCCCAGCATTTT.

This clone has more than one count but fewer than ten. The rearrangement joins TRBV18 to TRBJ2-2; D call uncertain. V was pared by 1 base and J by 3 bases, with 6 bases between. CDR1 KGHSH and CDR2 LQKENI come from the germline V gene. CDR3 length equals 14 residues. CDR3 in DNA: TGTGCCAGCTCACCACTGTCTGACACCGGGGAGCTGTTTTTT. It encodes CASSPLSDTGELFF. Looking up the rest from reference TRBV18 and TRBJ2-2 gives the full variable domain: NAGVMQNPRHLVRRRGQEARLRCSPMKGHSHVYWYRQLPEEGLKFMVYLQKENIIDESGMPKERFSAEFPKEGPSILRIQQVVRGDSAAYFCASSPLSDTGELFFGEGSRLTVL.